Listed here are 14 T cell receptor beta chains from one sample, sequenced in a study of blood T cells in healthy people across ages. It was with a sample-barcoded 5' primer and a J-beta primer mix that a second PCR of roughly 7 to 12 cycles was run. TCRdb passed the 5' RACE reads through MiXCR, listing each CDR3 protein once. The sample gives about 680,000 distinct CDR3 sequences, roughly 49% of which show up once; around 32% is in the top ten. The sequenced sample consisted of blood. These receptors came from a woman aged 55-69 years in good health.

The chain links TRBV27 to TRBJ1-5, with D unclear. CDR3 length: 15 residues. Germline V gene sequence: CDR1 MNHEY, CDR2 SMNVEV (reference sequence). V was shortened by 7 bases and J by 0 bases, with 13 bases between the two germline ends. The CDR3 here is CASTERPYSNQPQHF. The DNA for the CDR3 is TGTGCCAGCACCGAGAGACCCTATAGCAATCAGCCCCAGCATTTT.

This clonotype was picked up one time. This sequence may be a read error, since a much larger clone differs from it by one base. The rearrangement uses TRBV7-3 and TRBJ1-1; no definite D call. Per the germline V gene, CDR1 is SGHTA and CDR2 is FQGTGA. CDR3 length: 15 amino acids. The V end lost 4 bases, the J end lost 0 bases, and 12 bases lay between the germline ends. CDR3 sequence: CASSSLGGLNTEAFF. CDR3 in DNA: TGTGCCAGCAGCTCCTTGGGAGGGTTGAACACTGAAGCTTTCTTT.

The rearrangement joins TRBV9 to TRBJ1-5, with D uncertain. The CDR3 is made up of 13 amino acids. Germline V gives CDR1 SGDLS, CDR2 YYNGEE. V lost 3 bases to trimming and J lost 7 bases, with 11 bases between them. CDR3 protein: CASSASDGQPQHF. The CDR3 nucleotides are TGTGCCAGCAGCGCGAGCGACGGACAGCCCCAGCATTTT. The full variable domain, completed using reference TRBV9 and TRBJ1-5, is DSGVTQTPKHLITATGQRVTLRCSPRSGDLSVYWYQQSLDQGLQFLIQYYNGEERAKGNILERFSAQQFPDLHSELNLSSLELGDSALYFCASSASDGQPQHFGDGTRLSIL.

In this sample, this clonotype turned up many times. The V gene is TRBV29-1, the J gene TRBJ2-5; D gene uncertain. Germline V gives CDR1 SQVTM, CDR2 ANQGSEA. This CDR3 has 13 residues. Between the trimmed V and J ends, which lost 0 bases and 3 bases, there was a span of 8 bases. In nucleotides, the CDR3 is TGCAGCGTTGAAGATCGGCCGGAAGAGACCCAGTACTTC. Translated: CSVEDRPEETQYF.

The rearrangement uses TRBV5-1 and TRBJ2-7; 13 nucleotides line up with TRBD2. The CDR3 is 15 residues long. Germline CDR1 and CDR2: SGHRS and YFSETQ. After removal of 3 bases from V and 5 bases from J, the junction contained 5 bases not matched to a gene. CDR3 DNA: TGCGCCAGCAGCTGGACTAGCGGGAGAGCGGACGAGCAGTACTTC. This codes for CASSWTSGRADEQYF. The full variable domain, with the rest looked up from reference TRBV5-1 and TRBJ2-7, is KAGVTQTPRYLIKTRGQQVTLSCSPISGHRSVSWYQQTPGQGLQFLFEYFSETQRNKGNFPGRFSGRQFSNSRSEMNVSTLELGDSALYLCASSWTSGRADEQYFGPGTRLTVT.

CDR3 nucleotides: TGTGCCAGCAGTGAGAGGGGGCAGGGCAATCAGCCCCAGCATTTT. Residues: CASSERGQGNQPQHF. This sequence joins TRBV2 and TRBJ1-5; 7 bases map to TRBD1. The CDR3 loop spans 15 amino acids. Trimming took 3 bases from V and 2 from J; bases not matched to a gene: 4. Germline values: CDR1 SNHLY, CDR2 FYNNEI.

This chain joins TRBV3-1 and TRBJ2-7; 10 nucleotides line up with TRBD2. The assigned J gene may be wrong: the sequence end matches TRBJ2-5 better. Per the germline V gene, CDR1 is LGHDT and CDR2 is YNNKEL (reference sequence). This CDR3 is built from 14 residues. The DNA for the CDR3 is TGTGCCAGCAGCGCACTAGCGGGATTGGTGACCCAGTACTTC. It is translated as CASSALAGLVTQYF.

The chain has TRBV29-1 and TRBJ2-7; weak D call: TRBD2 (6 bases). The V and J ends lost 3 bases and 6 bases respectively, with 12 bases between them. The CDR3 loop spans 12 amino acids. The germline CDR1 and CDR2 sequences are SQVTM and ANQGSEA. Here the CDR3 reads CSVEASSVEQYF. CDR3 sequence (DNA): TGCAGCGTTGAGGCCTCTAGCGTCGAGCAGTACTTC.

The gene calls are TRBV28 and TRBJ1-2; unclear D gene. The CDR3 runs to 12 residues. V was cut by 5 bases and J by 4 bases, with 8 bases left in between. Germline values: CDR1 MDHEN, CDR2 SYDVKM. The CDR3 bases are TGTGCCAGCAGTCCATGGGGCTATGGCTACACCTTC. This codes for CASSPWGYGYTF.

A few counts support this clonotype. V is TRBV4-2 and J is TRBJ2-1, with 14 bases that match TRBD2. Per germline, CDR1 LGHNA and CDR2 YNFKEQ. V was clipped by 4 bases and J by 7 bases; unmatched bases: 6. The CDR3 has 16 amino acids. This CDR3 is CASSRGTSGRINEQFF. The CDR3 coding sequence is TGTGCCAGCAGCCGAGGGACTAGCGGGAGAATTAATGAGCAGTTCTTC.

This chain joins TRBV20-1 and TRBJ1-6; a possible D gene is TRBD1 (6 bases). The CDR3 has 14 amino acids. Germline-derived CDR1 and CDR2 are DFQATT and SNEGSKA (reference sequence). The V end was cut by 6 bases, the J end by 9 bases, with 18 bases between. The CDR3: CSATKVRQASPLHF. CDR3 nucleotide sequence: TGCAGTGCCACTAAAGTCCGACAGGCTTCACCCCTCCACTTT.

The V gene is TRBV6-5, the J gene TRBJ2-1, with 8 bases lining up with TRBD1. J lost 15 bases, V lost 6 bases, and 16 bases had no gene match. The CDR3 is 14 amino acids. CDR1 and CDR2 from the germline V gene are MNHEY and SVGAGI. This CDR3 is CASRTGGLGETRFF. The DNA of the CDR3 is TGTGCCAGCAGAACAGGGGGTTTGGGAGAGACCCGGTTCTTC.

This clonotype has only a few counts. The chain is built from TRBV7-9 and TRBJ2-5, with D unresolved. CDR3 length: 17 residues. Germline V gene sequence: CDR1 SEHNR, CDR2 FQNEAQ (reference sequence). The ends were cut back, 2 bases at V and 1 base at J, with 17 bases in the middle. This chain's CDR3 is CASSLNERQVGQETQYF. The DNA of the CDR3 is TGTGCCAGCAGCTTAAACGAACGACAAGTGGGCCAAGAGACCCAGTACTTC.

The rearrangement links TRBV28 to TRBJ1-1; D may be TRBD1 (5 bases). Germline values: CDR1 MDHEN, CDR2 SYDVKM. CDR3 size: 14 residues. V lost 6 bases, J lost 1 base, and 12 bases lay in between. The CDR3 sequence: CASRPNTGNTEAFF. The CDR3 DNA reads TGTGCCAGCAGGCCGAATACAGGGAACACTGAAGCTTTCTTT.